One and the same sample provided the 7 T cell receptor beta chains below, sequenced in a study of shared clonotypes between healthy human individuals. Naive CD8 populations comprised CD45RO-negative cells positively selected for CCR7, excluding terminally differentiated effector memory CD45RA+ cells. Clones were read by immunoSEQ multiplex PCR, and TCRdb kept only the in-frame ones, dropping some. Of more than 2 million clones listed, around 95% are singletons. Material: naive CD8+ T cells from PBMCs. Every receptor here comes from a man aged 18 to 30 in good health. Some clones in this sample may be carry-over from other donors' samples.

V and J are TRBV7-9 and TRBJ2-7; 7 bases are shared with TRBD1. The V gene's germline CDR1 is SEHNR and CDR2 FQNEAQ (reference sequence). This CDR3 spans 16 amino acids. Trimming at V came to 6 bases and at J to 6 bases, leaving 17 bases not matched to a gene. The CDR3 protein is CASSPTGTALWGEQYF. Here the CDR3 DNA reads TGTGCCAGCAGTCCGACCGGGACAGCCCTTTGGGGCGAGCAGTACTTC.

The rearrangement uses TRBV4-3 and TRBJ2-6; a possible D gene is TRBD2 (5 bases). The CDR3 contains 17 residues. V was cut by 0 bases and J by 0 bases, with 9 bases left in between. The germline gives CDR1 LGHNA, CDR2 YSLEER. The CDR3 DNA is TGCGCCAGCAGCCAAGATACGGGGTACTCTGGGGCCAACGTCCTGACTTTC. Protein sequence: CASSQDTGYSGANVLTF.

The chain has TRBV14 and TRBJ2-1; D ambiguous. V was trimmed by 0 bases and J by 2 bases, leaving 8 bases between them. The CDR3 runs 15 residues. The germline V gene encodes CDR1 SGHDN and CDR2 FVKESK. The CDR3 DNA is TGTGCCAGCAGCCAAGACGCTAGTCCCTACAATGAGCAGTTCTTC. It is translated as CASSQDASPYNEQFF.

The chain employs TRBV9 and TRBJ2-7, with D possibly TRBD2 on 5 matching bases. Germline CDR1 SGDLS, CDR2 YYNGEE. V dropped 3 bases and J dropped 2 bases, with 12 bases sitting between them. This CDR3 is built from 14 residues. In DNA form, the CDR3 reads TGTGCCAGCAGCGCCCAGGCGGGCACCTACGAGCAGTACTTC. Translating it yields CASSAQAGTYEQYF. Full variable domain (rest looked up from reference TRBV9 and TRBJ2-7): DSGVTQTPKHLITATGQRVTLRCSPRSGDLSVYWYQQSLDQGLQFLIQYYNGEERAKGNILERFSAQQFPDLHSELNLSSLELGDSALYFCASSAQAGTYEQYFGPGTRLTVT.

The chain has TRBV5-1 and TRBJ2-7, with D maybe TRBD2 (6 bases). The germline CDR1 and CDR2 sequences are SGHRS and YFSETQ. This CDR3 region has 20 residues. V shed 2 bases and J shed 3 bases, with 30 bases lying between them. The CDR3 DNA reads TGCGCCAGCAGCTTCTTTCCCACACCTTTGGGGGGAGGCCTTGGCTACGAGCAGTACTTC. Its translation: CASSFFPTPLGGGLGYEQYF.

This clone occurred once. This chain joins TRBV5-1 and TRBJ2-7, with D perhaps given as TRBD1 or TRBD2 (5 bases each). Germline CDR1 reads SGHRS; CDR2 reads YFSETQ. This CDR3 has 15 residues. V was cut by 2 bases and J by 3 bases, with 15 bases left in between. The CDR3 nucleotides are TGCGCCAGCAGCTTCGGGACCTACGAACTCTACGAGCAGTACTTC. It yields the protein CASSFGTYELYEQYF.

CDR3 nucleotide sequence: TGCGCCAGCAGCCAACTGCTAGCGGCTTACGAGCAGTACTTC. Translation: CASSQLLAAYEQYF. The chain combines TRBV4-3 with TRBJ2-7; TRBD2 agrees at 7 bases. Germline CDR1 and CDR2: LGHNA and YSLEER. The ends lost 2 bases at V and 4 bases at J; junction bases unmatched: 5. The CDR3 is 14 amino acids.